Listed below are T cell receptor beta chains from one sample, sequenced in a study of post-analysis software for immune sequencing data. TCRdb passed the PCR reads through MiXCR, listing each CDR3 protein once. Found here are a few hundred thousand distinct CDR3 sequences, roughly 45% of them singletons; the top ten hold 9% to 13%. Sequences were obtained from blood. Receptors were obtained from a girl aged 5 to 17 with multiple sclerosis. The CDR3 runs from the conserved cysteine through the conserved F or W. The D gene is left open where the match is weak. The size field is filled for only some rows; it gives once, few, many or a size class.

D,J,length,size,V,DNA,CDR3
TRBD1,TRBJ2-7,15,-,TRBV5-1,TGCGCCAGCAGCACGGGGCCGGGACAGCACTACGAGCAGTACTTC,CASSTGPGQHYEQYF
-,TRBJ1-4,14,-,TRBV4-3,TGCGCCAGCAGCCAAACATCGACTAATGAAAAACTGTTTTTT,CASSQTSTNEKLFF
-,TRBJ2-3,14,-,TRBV20-1,TGCAGTGCAAAGACAGGTTACCTCACAGATACGCAGTATTTT,CSAKTGYLTDTQYF
TRBD1,TRBJ2-7,15,few,TRBV5-5,TGTGCCAGCAGCTTGGGACAGGGCCCCTCCTACGAGCAGTACTTC,CASSLGQGPSYEQYF
-,TRBJ2-7,13,once,TRBV6-5,TGTGCCAGCAGGCCGGACAGTTACTACGAGCAGTACTTC,CASRPDSYYEQYF
TRBD2,TRBJ2-7,15,-,TRBV10-3,TGTGCCATCAGGGTGACTAGCGCTCATTCCTACGAGCAGTACTTC,CAIRVTSAHSYEQYF
-,TRBJ1-1,17,-,TRBV6-5,TGTGCCAGCAGTTACTCGGCTGGGGGCGATATGAACACTGAAGCTTTCTTT,CASSYSAGGDMNTEAFF
-,TRBJ2-3,16,-,TRBV7-3,TGTGCCAGCAGCTTAGGAGCGTCGGCTAGCACAGATACGCAGTATTTT,CASSLGASASTDTQYF
TRBD1,TRBJ2-2,17,-,TRBV2,TGTGCCAGCAGGCCGTACGGGACAGGGTATCCGGCCGGGGAGCTGTTTTTT,CASRPYGTGYPAGELFF
-,TRBJ2-1,16,-,TRBV5-1,TGCGCCAGCAGCTTGGGTTGGACGGGCCTCTACAATGAGCAGTTCTTC,CASSLGWTGLYNEQFF
-,TRBJ2-1,14,-,TRBV9,TGTGCCTCCAAGGGAGGAGGGACTGGCAATGAGCAGTTCTTC,CASKGGGTGNEQFF
TRBD2,TRBJ2-3,17,few,TRBV27,TGTGCCAGCATCGATAAGATAGCGGGAGAGAGCACAGATACGCAGTATTTT,CASIDKIAGESTDTQYF
TRBD1,TRBJ1-2,14,few,TRBV7-3,TGTGCCAGCAGCCCAACCGGGACAGGGGTGGGCTACACCTTC,CASSPTGTGVGYTF
-,TRBJ1-1,13,few,TRBV6-4,TGTGCCAGCAAAGGGGGGGAAAACACTGAAGCTTTCTTT,CASKGGENTEAFF
TRBD1,TRBJ2-4,16,few,TRBV24-1,TGTGCCACCAGTGACGCCGGGACAGGGTATCGTAATGGGCAGTACTTC,CATSDAGTGYRNGQYF
-,TRBJ1-1,13,-,TRBV12-3/TRBV12-4,TGTGCCAGCAGTTTGGGGGACTTTCTCGGGGCTTTCTTT,CASSLGDFLGAFF
TRBD2,TRBJ2-1,18,few,TRBV29-1,TGCAGCGTTGATGTTGTAGACGTAAGCGGGAGGGCGGATGCTGAGCAGTTCTTC,CSVDVVDVSGRADAEQFF
-,TRBJ2-7,13,-,TRBV4-2,TGTGCCAGCAGCCAAGAACTAGGCTACGTGCAGTACTTC,CASSQELGYVQYF
-,TRBJ2-5,13,-,TRBV18,TGTGCCAGCTCACCAGAGGGCCGAGAGACCCAGTACTTC,CASSPEGRETQYF
-,TRBJ2-2,16,-,TRBV11-2,TGTGCCAGCAGCCCCTTGGGGAGGCTTGGAACCGGGGAGCTGTTTTTT,CASSPLGRLGTGELFF
-,TRBJ2-1,16,-,TRBV7-2,TGTGCCAGCAGCTTATACGGGGGAAGCTCCTACAATGAGCAGTTCTTC,CASSLYGGSSYNEQFF
TRBD1,TRBJ2-7,15,-,TRBV5-1,TGCGCCAGCAGCTTGGAGGGACAGGCAGCCTACGAGCAGTACTTC,CASSLEGQAAYEQYF
-,TRBJ2-7,18,few,TRBV12-5,TGTGCTAGTGGTTTTCGAATAGTGTTGCGGGAACCCTCCTACGAGCAGTACTTC,CASGFRIVLREPSYEQYF
TRBD1,TRBJ2-2,14,many,TRBV20-1,TGCAGTGCTAGGATAACAGGGGTCACCGGGGAGCTGTTTTTT,CSARITGVTGELFF
TRBD1,TRBJ1-4,18,-,TRBV4-3,TGCGCCAGCAGCCAAGATCGGAACAGGGGTTCGGCTAATGAAAAACTGTTTTTT,CASSQDRNRGSANEKLFF
-,TRBJ1-1,15,-,TRBV4-1,TGCGCCAGCAGCCAAGACCCCCGGGGGAACACTGAAGCTTTCTTT,CASSQDPRGNTEAFF
TRBD1,TRBJ2-7,16,few,TRBV6-2/TRBV6-3,TGTGCCAGCAGTCTCCTCGGGACAGGGTTAGACTACGAGCAGTACTTC,CASSLLGTGLDYEQYF
TRBD2,TRBJ2-5,16,-,TRBV28,TGTGCCAGCAACGGCCGACTAGCGGGAGGGTCGGAGACCCAGTACTTC,CASNGRLAGGSETQYF
TRBD1,TRBJ2-7,15,once,TRBV7-9,TGTGCCAGCAGCTTGGACTCCGGGACAGGGGACGAGCAGTACTTC,CASSLDSGTGDEQYF
-,TRBJ2-7,14,-,TRBV28,TGTGCCAGCAGTTTCGGTCGGCGGTCCTACGAGCAGTACTTC,CASSFGRRSYEQYF
-,TRBJ1-6,14,few,TRBV28,TGTGCCAGCAGCCCTCCCCAGATTAATTCACCCCTCCACTTT,CASSPPQINSPLHF
-,TRBJ2-6,18,-,TRBV28,TGTGCCAGCAGTTTTTCGAACATATGGAGCTCTGGGGCCAACGTCCTGACTTTC,CASSFSNIWSSGANVLTF
-,TRBJ1-2,14,-,TRBV6-5,TGTGCCAGCAGCAGACGGGGGGACCTCTATGGCTACACCTTC,CASSRRGDLYGYTF
-,TRBJ2-2,16,few,TRBV20-1,TGCAGTGCTAGAATGGTCCCACAGCCGAACACCGGGGAGCTGTTTTTT,CSARMVPQPNTGELFF
TRBD2,TRBJ2-1,13,-,TRBV20-1,TGCAGTGCTCGGCGGGAGTCTGGCAATGAGCAGTTCTTC,CSARRESGNEQFF
TRBD2,TRBJ2-1,16,few,TRBV12-3/TRBV12-4,TGTGCCAGCAGTTTGCAGGCGGGAGTGGTTTACAATGAGCAGTTCTTC,CASSLQAGVVYNEQFF
-,TRBJ2-7,14,few,TRBV9,TGTGCCAGCAGCGGATCATGGGCGTCGGGGGAGCAGTACTTC,CASSGSWASGEQYF
TRBD2,TRBJ2-7,15,once,TRBV3-1,TGTGCCAGCAGCCTTACTAGCGGGAGTTCCGTCGAGCAGTACTTC,CASSLTSGSSVEQYF
-,TRBJ1-3,14,-,TRBV6-5,TGTGCCAGCAGTTCCCCGATATCTGGAAACACCATATATTTT,CASSSPISGNTIYF
-,TRBJ1-6,14,-,TRBV9,TGTGCCAGCAGCGCCCAGCTCCATAATTCACCCCTCCACTTT,CASSAQLHNSPLHF
TRBD1,TRBJ1-2,16,-,TRBV6-1,TGTGCCAGCAGTCCCGTGCGGACAGGGGGTAACTATGGCTACACCTTC,CASSPVRTGGNYGYTF
-,TRBJ2-7,13,-,TRBV10-1,TGCGCCAGCAGTGAGATGGGGACCTACGAGCAGTACTTC,CASSEMGTYEQYF
TRBD2,TRBJ2-1,17,-,TRBV20-1,TGCAGTGCTAGAGATAGGGGTGTTGGCGGGAGTAGGGATGAGCAGTTCTTC,CSARDRGVGGSRDEQFF
TRBD2,TRBJ2-1,14,few,TRBV5-1,TGCGCCAGCAGCGAGCTAGCGGGTTACAATGAGCAGTTCTTC,CASSELAGYNEQFF
-,TRBJ1-2,16,few,TRBV20-1,TGCAGTGCTAGTAGTTGGCAGCGACAAACTAACTATGGCTACACCTTC,CSASSWQRQTNYGYTF
-,TRBJ2-1,14,-,TRBV20-1,TGCAGTGCTCACGGGCCGGTACTATACAATGAGCAGTTCTTC,CSAHGPVLYNEQFF
-,TRBJ1-4,13,-,TRBV5-1,TGCGCCAGCAGGCGGGCAGGGATGGAAAAACTGTTTTTT,CASRRAGMEKLFF
-,TRBJ2-1,15,-,TRBV2,TGTGCCAGCAGTACCCAGACAGGCTCCTACAATGAGCAGTTCTTC,CASSTQTGSYNEQFF
-,TRBJ2-1,15,-,TRBV29-1,TGCAGCGCAAAGGTCGCGGACCGGTCTTACAATGAGCAGTTCTTC,CSAKVADRSYNEQFF
-,TRBJ2-3,14,-,TRBV5-6,TGTGCCAGCAGCTTGTTGCGGGTCACAGATACGCGGTATTTT,CASSLLRVTDTRYF
-,TRBJ2-2,15,-,TRBV6-5,TGTGCCAGCAGTCGAGGGGAGGATGGCACCGGGGAGCTGTTTTTT,CASSRGEDGTGELFF
-,TRBJ2-1,16,-,TRBV18,TGTGCCACCTCAGGGGGGACTAGTCGAATCTACAATGAGCAGTTCTTC,CATSGGTSRIYNEQFF
-,TRBJ1-2,15,-,TRBV4-3,TGCGCCAGCAGCCAATCGGGTAGCGGGAACTATGGCTACACCTTC,CASSQSGSGNYGYTF